These 4 T cell receptor beta chains were all obtained from the same sample, sequenced in a study of CD8+CD57+ T cells in acquired aplastic anemia. The use of genomic DNA as template underpinned the TCR beta VDJ and CDR3 profiling. TCRdb re-analysed the reads in MiXCR, keeping a single row per CDR3 protein. The sample gives about 190,000 distinct CDR3 sequences, approximately 50% of which show up once; about 8.8% is in the top ten. The patients chosen for sequencing had shown expansion of CD8+CD57+ cells (detected by flow cytometry). The sample comprised sorted CD4+, CD8+, or CD8+CD57+ T cells (not recorded which) from PBMCs. Receptors were obtained from a human donor with aplastic anemia.

This sequence joins TRBV24-1 and TRBJ1-2; TRBD1 is a possible D gene (5 bases). This CDR3 contains 13 residues. The germline gives CDR1 KGHDR, CDR2 SFDVKD. Trimming shortened V by 4 bases and J by 7 bases, and 12 bases separated the two germline ends. The CDR3 DNA sequence: TGTGCCACCAGTGAACCGGGGCTAGGTGGCTACACCTTC. Encoded protein: CATSEPGLGGYTF.

The chain joins TRBV15 to TRBJ1-5; the D gene is possibly TRBD1 (5 bases). The V gene's germline CDR1 is LNHNV and CDR2 YYDKDF (reference sequence). V lost 7 bases to trimming and J lost 6 bases, with 22 bases between them. This CDR3 is built from 16 residues. The CDR3: CATNQGGRGNGQPQHF. For the CDR3, the DNA is TGTGCCACCAACCAAGGAGGGAGGGGTAACGGTCAGCCCCAGCATTTT.

V gene TRBV10-3 combines with J gene TRBJ1-1, with 10 bases lining up with TRBD1. The CDR3 loop spans 18 amino acids. CDR1 and CDR2 from the germline V gene are ENHRY and SYGVKD. Trimming removed 11 bases from V and 0 bases from J; junction bases left unmatched: 18. This CDR3 reads CASGRRQGALVVNTEAFF. The CDR3 nucleotides are TGTGCCTCAGGGAGGAGACAGGGGGCTCTAGTGGTGAACACTGAAGCTTTCTTT.

In regard to this clonotype: A clone one base away is much larger, so this may be a read error. This rearrangement joins TRBV5-5 to TRBJ1-2, with TRBD1 as a possible D gene (5 bases). The CDR3 is 14 residues long. CDR1 and CDR2 from the germline V gene are SGHKS and YYEKEE (reference sequence). V lost 0 bases to trimming and J lost 3 bases, with 9 bases between them. CDR3 DNA: TGTGCCAGCAGCTTGGCAGGGCGAGACTATGGCTACACCTTC. Translating it yields CASSLAGRDYGYTF.